The 18 T cell receptor beta chains presented below share a single source sample, sequenced in a study of vaccination effects on CD4 cells after COVID-19. With the ViraFEST assay, the study expanded antigen-specific CD4+ T cells using viral peptide pools, then sequenced them. Culture proceeded for about ten days, and CD4+ T cells were then isolated. Either the mRNA-1273 or the BNT162b2 vaccine was given to participants as two doses. No antigen has been identified for these receptors. The repertoire was sequenced with immunoSEQ multiplex PCR; TCRdb's copy has only in-frame clones and lacks some. The sample comprises some 70,000 clones, 75% to 85% of which are singletons, and approximately 1.2% rests with the top ten. The sequenced sample was CD4+ T cells from PBMCs cultured with HCoV-229E spike peptides, obtained after COVID-19 vaccination. These receptors originate from a human donor who received a COVID-19 vaccine.

In DNA form, the CDR3 reads TGTGCCACCAGTGATTGGGGGACAGGGAAGGAGACCCAGTACTTC. Translating it yields CATSDWGTGKETQYF. This sequence joins TRBV24-1 and TRBJ2-5; 9 nucleotides line up with TRBD1. The CDR3 totals 15 residues. Trimming took 2 bases from V and 5 from J; bases not matched to a gene: 5. Germline V gene lookup returns CDR1 KGHDR and CDR2 SFDVKD.

This clone was seen a handful of times. The rearrangement uses TRBV7-5 and TRBJ1-1; the table's D call, TRBD1, has no DNA check behind it. TRBV7-5 is labeled a pseudogene. This CDR3 region has 18 residues. The CDR3 region has the DNA TGTGCCAGAAGGATTTCCGCTAAAAAGGACAGGGTGAACACTGAAGCTTTCTTT. Protein product: CARRISAKKDRVNTEAFF.

This clone was counted once. The V gene is TRBV7-9, the J gene TRBJ2-1; possibly TRBD1 or TRBD2 for D (5 bases each). The germline V gene has CDR1 SEHNR and CDR2 FQNEAQ (reference sequence). Trimming left V 8 bases short and J 4 bases short, with 27 bases between. This CDR3 has 18 amino acids. In nucleotides, the CDR3 is TGTGCCAGCGGAGAGGTAGGGACCCAGATCGGCGGTTACAATGAGCAGTTCTTC. The encoded protein is CASGEVGTQIGGYNEQFF.

The genes are TRBV24-1 and TRBJ1-2, with 8 bases that match TRBD1. The CDR3 has 15 residues. CDR1 and CDR2 from the germline V gene are KGHDR and SFDVKD. The V and J ends lost 3 bases and 8 bases, in that order; junction bases with no gene match: 10. The CDR3 here is CATSDPGGQGIGYTF. CDR3 bases: TGTGCCACCAGTGATCCCGGCGGACAGGGCATAGGCTACACCTTC.

This clone was recorded only once. The chain has TRBV1 and TRBJ2-4; no DNA check was done on the table's D call, TRBD2. TRBV1 is recorded as a pseudogene. The length of the CDR3 is 23 residues. CDR3 bases: TGCACCTACTCCCCGGGTAGCGGGGGGCCCCCCCACGGATTCCGCCTAGCCAAAAACATTCAGTACTTC. Translating it yields CTYSPGSGGPPHGFRLAKNIQYF.

This clone was picked up a small number of times. This sequence joins TRBV18 and TRBJ1-2; 8 nucleotides match TRBD1. The CDR3 extends over 14 amino acids. V was clipped by 8 bases and J by 0 bases; unmatched bases: 5. CDR1 KGHSH and CDR2 LQKENI come from the germline V gene. CDR3 protein: CASTGTGTNYGYTF. The CDR3 DNA reads as TGTGCCAGCACCGGGACAGGAACTAACTATGGCTACACCTTC.

The chain couples TRBV5-1 to TRBJ1-6; 7 positions agree with TRBD1. There are 14 residues in the CDR3. CDR1 is SGHRS and CDR2 is YFSETQ in the germline V gene. J was trimmed by 10 bases and V by 4 bases; bases with no gene match: 8. This chain's CDR3 is CASSVDRVGSPLHF. Written as DNA, the CDR3 is TGCGCCAGCAGCGTAGACAGGGTGGGGTCACCCCTCCACTTT.

The chain combines TRBV24-1 with TRBJ2-6; maybe TRBD2 (6 bases). CDR1 is KGHDR and CDR2 is SFDVKD in the germline V gene. The CDR3 loop spans 16 amino acids. The V end lost 4 bases, the J end lost 3 bases, and 12 bases lay between the germline ends. CDR3 nucleotides: TGTGCCACCAGTGACATTGGAGGGAGTGGGGCCAACGTCCTGACTTTC. The encoded protein is CATSDIGGSGANVLTF.

The V call is TRBV5-1, the J call TRBJ2-3; D remains ambiguous. V lost 0 bases and J 3 bases, leaving 11 bases between the germline ends. The CDR3 consists of 15 residues. Germline-derived CDR1 and CDR2 are SGHRS and YFSETQ. The DNA for the CDR3 is TGCGCCAGCAGCTTGGTGGGATACGGAACAGATACGCAGTATTTT. Protein sequence: CASSLVGYGTDTQYF.

This chain uses TRBV9 with TRBJ2-3; a possible D gene is TRBD1 (5 bases). The CDR3 contains 18 residues. The V gene lost 0 bases and the J gene lost 0 bases, with 17 bases spanning the gap. Looked up from germline, CDR1 is SGDLS and CDR2 is YYNGEE. This CDR3 reads CASSVGSVGVGSTDTQYF. The CDR3 DNA reads TGTGCCAGCAGCGTAGGATCAGTAGGGGTGGGAAGCACAGATACGCAGTATTTT.

The gene calls are TRBV29-1 and TRBJ2-3, with D maybe TRBD1 (5 bases). The germline V gene encodes CDR1 SQVTM and CDR2 ANQGSEA. Trimming pared 7 bases from V and 2 bases from J, leaving 16 bases between. The CDR3 sequence is 14 residues long. The CDR3 loop reads CSAQAKGSTDTQYF. The DNA for the CDR3 is TGCAGCGCCCAAGCTAAGGGGTCCACAGATACGCAGTATTTT.

The chain joins TRBV15 to TRBJ1-2; D is unresolved. V lost 0 bases, J lost 1 base, and 3 bases lay in between. The V gene's germline CDR1 is LNHNV and CDR2 YYDKDF (reference sequence). This CDR3 has 13 residues. The CDR3 DNA reads TGTGCCACCAGCAGAGAAAATAACTATGGCTACACCTTC. Amino acid sequence: CATSRENNYGYTF.

In regard to this clone: Other nucleotide sequences from this sample produce the same CDR3. The rearrangement joins TRBV30 to TRBJ2-5; the D gene could be TRBD1 or TRBD2 (6 bases each). Germline values: CDR1 GTSNPN, CDR2 SVGIG (reference sequence). V was clipped by 0 bases and J by 5 bases, with 13 bases between them. The CDR3 runs 14 residues. DNA for the CDR3: TGTGCCTGGAGTGTCGGAGGGGGAGGTGAGACCCAGTACTTC. Amino acid sequence: CAWSVGGGGETQYF.

This chain links TRBV18 with TRBJ1-2; D call uncertain. The germline CDR1 and CDR2 sequences are KGHSH and LQKENI. The CDR3 sequence is 14 residues long. V lost 2 bases and J lost 2, with 9 bases in between. CDR3 DNA sequence: TGTGCCAGCTCACCATCGGCGGCAAACTATGGCTACACCTTC. Amino acid sequence: CASSPSAANYGYTF.

The rearrangement uses TRBV6-1 and TRBJ2-3; 7 bases are a match to TRBD1. CDR1 is MNHNS and CDR2 is SASEGT in the germline V gene. This CDR3 comprises 16 residues. The V gene end was trimmed by 4 bases and the J gene end by 0 bases; junction bases not matched to a gene: 7. CDR3 DNA sequence: TGTGCCAGCAGTGGGACCGGGACAGTTAGCACAGATACGCAGTATTTT. It is translated as CASSGTGTVSTDTQYF.

This sequence joins TRBV5-1 and TRBJ2-3; D unresolved. V dropped 2 bases and J dropped 0 bases, with 7 bases sitting between them. Germline CDR1 reads SGHRS; CDR2 reads YFSETQ. This CDR3 has 14 amino acids. The CDR3 coding sequence is TGCGCCAGCAGCTTTACTACTAGCACAGATACGCAGTATTTT. Its protein product is CASSFTTSTDTQYF.

The chain employs TRBV7-8 and TRBJ2-1; D remains ambiguous. The CDR3 is 14 amino acids. Per germline, CDR1 SGHVS and CDR2 FQNEAQ. Between the trimmed V and J ends, which lost 4 bases and 4 bases, there was a span of 11 bases. The CDR3 loop is CASSSVGPYNEQFF. DNA of the CDR3: TGTGCCAGCAGCTCAGTAGGGCCTTACAATGAGCAGTTCTTC.

The rearrangement joins TRBV18 to TRBJ2-5; 10 bases line up with TRBD1. The germline CDR1 and CDR2 sequences are KGHSH and LQKENI. V lost 2 bases, J lost 2 bases, and 8 bases stayed unmatched. CDR3 size: 17 residues. The CDR3: CASSPTTGQGTQETQYF. For the CDR3, the DNA is TGTGCCAGCTCACCAACGACGGGACAGGGGACACAAGAGACCCAGTACTTC.